A single TCR beta chain is shown here with its context. What it binds is not known. Primers for the PCR totalled 60 Vbeta and 13 Jbeta. The data were produced by immunoSEQ multiplex PCR, yet TCRdb's version contains in-frame clones alone and is incomplete. The repertoire includes around 120,000 clones, approximately 80% of them detected once, and roughly 3.5% sits in the top ten. This sample stems from a study of cytomegalovirus exposure and HLA in healthy donors. V shed 2 bases and J shed 5 bases, with 18 bases lying between them. The length of the CDR3 is 16 residues. The germline CDR1 and CDR2 sequences are KGHSH and LQKENI. Study-wide results and caveats: The analysis excluded some indistinguishable V segments, including TRBV6-2 and TRBV6-3.

This sequence joins TRBV18 and TRBJ2-5; D may be TRBD1 (6 bases). This TCR was recovered from a human donor in good health. The sequenced sample consisted of PBMCs. The CDR3: CASSPVGQGLLETQYF. In DNA form, the CDR3 reads TGTGCCAGCTCACCAGTCGGGCAGGGGCTCTTGGAGACCCAGTACTTC.